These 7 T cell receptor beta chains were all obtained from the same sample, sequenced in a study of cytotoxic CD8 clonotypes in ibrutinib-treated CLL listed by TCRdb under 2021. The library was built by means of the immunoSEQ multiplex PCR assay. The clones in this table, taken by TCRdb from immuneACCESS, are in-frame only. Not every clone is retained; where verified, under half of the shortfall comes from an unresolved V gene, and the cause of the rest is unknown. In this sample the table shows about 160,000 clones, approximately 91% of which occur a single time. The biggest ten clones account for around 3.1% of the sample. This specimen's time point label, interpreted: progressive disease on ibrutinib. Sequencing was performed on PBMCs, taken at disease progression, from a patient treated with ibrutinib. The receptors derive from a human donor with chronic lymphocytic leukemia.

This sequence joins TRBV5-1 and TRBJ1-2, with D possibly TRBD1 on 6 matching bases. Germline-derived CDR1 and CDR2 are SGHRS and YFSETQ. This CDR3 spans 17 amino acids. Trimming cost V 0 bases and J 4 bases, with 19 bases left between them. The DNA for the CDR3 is TGCGCCAGCAGCTTGGCGGTGGACCGCGGACAGTCCTATGGCTACACCTTC. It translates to CASSLAVDRGQSYGYTF.

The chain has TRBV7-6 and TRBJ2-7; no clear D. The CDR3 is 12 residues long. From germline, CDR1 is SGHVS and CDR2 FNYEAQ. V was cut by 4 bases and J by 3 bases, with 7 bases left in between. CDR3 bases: TGTGCCAGCAGCTCCTGGGGCTACGAGCAGTACTTC. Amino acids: CASSSWGYEQYF.

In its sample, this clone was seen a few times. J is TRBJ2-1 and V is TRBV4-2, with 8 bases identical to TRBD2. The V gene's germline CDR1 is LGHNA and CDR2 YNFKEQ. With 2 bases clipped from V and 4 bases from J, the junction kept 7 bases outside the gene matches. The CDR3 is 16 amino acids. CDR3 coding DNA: TGTGCCAGCAGCCAACTAAAACTAGCGGAATACAATGAGCAGTTCTTC. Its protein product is CASSQLKLAEYNEQFF.

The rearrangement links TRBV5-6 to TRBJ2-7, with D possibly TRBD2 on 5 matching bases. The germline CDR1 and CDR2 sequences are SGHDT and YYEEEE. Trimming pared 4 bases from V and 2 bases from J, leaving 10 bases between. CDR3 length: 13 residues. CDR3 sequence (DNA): TGTGCCAGCAGCCCTTCGGGAACCTACGAGCAGTACTTC. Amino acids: CASSPSGTYEQYF.

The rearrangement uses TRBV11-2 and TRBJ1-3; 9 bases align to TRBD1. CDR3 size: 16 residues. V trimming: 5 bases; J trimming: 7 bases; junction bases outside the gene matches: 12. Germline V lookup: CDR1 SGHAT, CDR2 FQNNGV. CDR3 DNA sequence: TGTGCCAGCAGCCGAGACCCGGGACAGGGTCGCAACACCATATATTTT. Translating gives CASSRDPGQGRNTIYF.

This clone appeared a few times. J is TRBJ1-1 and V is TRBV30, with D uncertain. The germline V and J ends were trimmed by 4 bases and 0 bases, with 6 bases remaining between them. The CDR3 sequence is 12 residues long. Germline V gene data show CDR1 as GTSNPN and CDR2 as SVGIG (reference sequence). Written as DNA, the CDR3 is TGTGCCTGGATTGGGCTGAACACTGAAGCTTTCTTT. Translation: CAWIGLNTEAFF.

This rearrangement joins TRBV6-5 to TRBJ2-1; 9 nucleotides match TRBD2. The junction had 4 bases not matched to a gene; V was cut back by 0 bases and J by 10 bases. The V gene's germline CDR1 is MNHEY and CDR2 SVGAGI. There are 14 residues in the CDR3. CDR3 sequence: CASSYSTLAGEQFF. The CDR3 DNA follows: TGTGCCAGCAGTTACTCGACACTAGCGGGCGAGCAGTTCTTC.